Each of the 9 T cell receptor beta chains below was sequenced from the same sample in a study of blood T cell repertoires in COVID-19. Produced via immunoSEQ multiplex PCR; TCRdb's table is partial and in-frame only. The data show around 400,000 clones, with around 87% seen just once and around 9.3% held by the top ten. Input material: peripheral blood. The receptors originated from a woman in her 30s with COVID-19, enrolled during active disease.

This clone has a single count. The chain combines TRBV4-3 with TRBJ2-1; 15 bases agree with TRBD2. There are 18 residues in the CDR3. With V trimmed by 0 bases and J by 3 bases, 3 bases remained unmatched. Germline assignment: CDR1 LGHNA and CDR2 YSLEER. Written as DNA, the CDR3 is TGCGCCAGCAGCCAAGAAGGGGGACTAGCGGGAGGCTACAATGAGCAGTTCTTC. It codes for CASSQEGGLAGGYNEQFF.

The chain is built from TRBV20-1 and TRBJ1-2; TRBD1 matches 9 bases. In germline, CDR1 is DFQATT, CDR2 SNEGSKA (reference sequence). Trimming at V came to 3 bases and at J to 6 bases, leaving 8 bases not matched to a gene. This CDR3 is built from 14 residues. In DNA, the CDR3 is TGCAGTGCTAGTGGACAGGGGATGCTCGATGGCTACACCTTC. Translation: CSASGQGMLDGYTF.

This chain connects TRBV11-2 to TRBJ2-1; D unclear. This CDR3 is 14 amino acids long. Between the trimmed V and J ends, which lost 5 bases and 8 bases, there was a span of 16 bases. Looked up from germline, CDR1 is SGHAT and CDR2 is FQNNGV. In nucleotides, the CDR3 is TGTGCCAGCAGCAATATAGCCTTATTAGATGAGCAGTTCTTC. Its protein is CASSNIALLDEQFF.

This clone was seen a few times. Within the sample, other DNA sequences also encode this same CDR3. V and J are TRBV6-5 and TRBJ2-7, with TRBD2 matching over 9 bases. Germline CDR1 reads MNHEY; CDR2 reads SVGAGI. J lost 2 bases, V lost 7 bases, and 6 bases had no gene match. This CDR3 is 14 amino acids long. CDR3: CASMTGTSTYEQYF. The CDR3 nucleotides read TGTGCCAGCATGACAGGGACTAGCACCTACGAGCAGTACTTC.

The chain couples TRBV14 to TRBJ2-1; no reliable D call. The germline V gene encodes CDR1 SGHDN and CDR2 FVKESK. The CDR3 runs 14 residues. Trimming shortened V by 7 bases and J by 0 bases, and 10 bases separated the two germline ends. The chain's CDR3 is CASKPLSSYNEQFF. The CDR3 DNA sequence: TGTGCCAGCAAGCCGTTGAGCTCCTACAATGAGCAGTTCTTC.

Note on this clone: Other DNA sequences in this sample translate to the same CDR3. The V gene is TRBV18, the J gene TRBJ2-1, with 7 bases fitting TRBD2. The CDR3 spans 11 residues. The V gene's germline CDR1 is KGHSH and CDR2 LQKENI. Trimming removed 5 bases from V and 9 bases from J; junction bases left unmatched: 1. The CDR3 nucleotides are TGTGCCAGCTCAACGGGGGGTGAGCAGTTCTTC. Its protein product is CASSTGGEQFF.

The rearrangement uses TRBV4-1 and TRBJ1-2; weak D call: TRBD1 (6 bases). The germline V gene encodes CDR1 MGHRA and CDR2 YSYEKL. V was clipped by 0 bases and J by 2 bases, with 16 bases between them. The CDR3 covers 17 residues. CDR3 coding DNA: TGCGCCAGCAGCCAAGATCCAAGGACAGCGCTAAACTATGGCTACACCTTC. Protein product: CASSQDPRTALNYGYTF.

This rearrangement joins TRBV14 to TRBJ2-3; D is possibly TRBD1 (6 bases). V was pared by 4 bases and J by 3 bases, with 14 bases between. The CDR3 runs 15 residues. CDR1 and CDR2 from the germline V gene are SGHDN and FVKESK. CDR3 coding DNA: TGTGCCAGCAGCCTCTTAAGGGGGAGTACAGATACGCAGTATTTT. Protein sequence: CASSLLRGSTDTQYF.

The CDR3 bases are TGTGCCAGCAGCGTCCGAGCGGCCTACAATGAGCAGTTCTTC. Protein: CASSVRAAYNEQFF. This chain links TRBV9 with TRBJ2-1; a weak D match, TRBD2 (5 bases). The CDR3 is 14 amino acids. Germline values: CDR1 SGDLS, CDR2 YYNGEE. Trimming removed 2 bases at V and 2 bases at J, with 8 bases between.